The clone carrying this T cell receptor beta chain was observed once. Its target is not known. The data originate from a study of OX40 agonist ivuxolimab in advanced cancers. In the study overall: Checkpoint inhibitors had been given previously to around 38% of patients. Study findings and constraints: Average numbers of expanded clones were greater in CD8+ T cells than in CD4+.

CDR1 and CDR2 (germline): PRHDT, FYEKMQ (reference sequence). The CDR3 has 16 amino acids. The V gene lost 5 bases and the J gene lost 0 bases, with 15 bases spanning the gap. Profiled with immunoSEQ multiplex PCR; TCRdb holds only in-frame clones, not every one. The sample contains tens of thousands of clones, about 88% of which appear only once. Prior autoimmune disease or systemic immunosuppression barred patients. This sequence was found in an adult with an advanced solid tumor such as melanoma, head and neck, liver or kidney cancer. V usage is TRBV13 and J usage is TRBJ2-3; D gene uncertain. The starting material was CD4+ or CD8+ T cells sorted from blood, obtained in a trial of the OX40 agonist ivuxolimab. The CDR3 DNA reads TGTGCCAGCAGCCCTTTATTATCCGAAAGCACAGATACGCAGTATTTT. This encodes CASSPLLSESTDTQYF. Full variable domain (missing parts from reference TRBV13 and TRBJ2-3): AAGVIQSPRHLIKEKRETATLKCYPIPRHDTVYWYQQGPGQDPQFLISFYEKMQSDKGSIPDRFSAQQFSDYHSELNMSSLELGDSALYFCASSPLLSESTDTQYFGPGTRLTVL.